This T cell receptor (beta chain) was identified during a study of radiotherapy plus CTLA-4 blockade in lung cancer. Study at large: Disease control was seen in about 30% of patients, objective responses in approximately 20%. Points from the study as a whole: In blood, TCR clones derived from the tumor expanded after radiotherapy plus ipilimumab.

The CDR3 has 16 amino acids. The V and J ends lost 4 bases and 2 bases, in that order; junction bases with no gene match: 9. Germline lookup yields CDR1 SGHKS and CDR2 YYEKEE (reference sequence). Sequencing was performed with immunoSEQ multiplex PCR; in TCRdb, only in-frame clones are kept and a portion is missing. Here the sample spans 45,000 to 55,000 clones, about 88% being singletons. Chemo-refractory metastatic non-small-cell lung cancer patients were treated with focal radiation plus CTLA-4 blockade with ipilimumab. A remark on this clone: Its antigen is not known.

The gene calls are TRBV5-5 and TRBJ1-1; 9 bases fit TRBD1. The TCR originated in a human donor with non-small cell lung cancer whose response to radiotherapy plus ipilimumab could not be evaluated. This material consisted of peripheral blood, taken from a patient treated with radiotherapy plus ipilimumab. The CDR3 sequence is CASSAGPGQGNTEAFF. Here the CDR3 DNA reads TGTGCCAGCAGCGCGGGGCCGGGACAGGGAAACACTGAAGCTTTCTTT.